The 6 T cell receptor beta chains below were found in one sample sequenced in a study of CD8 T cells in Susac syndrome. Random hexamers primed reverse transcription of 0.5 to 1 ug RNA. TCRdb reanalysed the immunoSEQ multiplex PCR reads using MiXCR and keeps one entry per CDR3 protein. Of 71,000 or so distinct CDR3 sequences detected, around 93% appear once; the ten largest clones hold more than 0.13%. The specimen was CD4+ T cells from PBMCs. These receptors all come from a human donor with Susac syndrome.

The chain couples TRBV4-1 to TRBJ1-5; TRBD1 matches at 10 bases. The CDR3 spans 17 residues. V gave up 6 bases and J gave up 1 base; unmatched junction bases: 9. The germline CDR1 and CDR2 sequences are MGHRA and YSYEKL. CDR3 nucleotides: TGCGCCAGCAGGCCGACAGGGGGCAGGTTAAGCAATCAGCCCCAGCATTTT. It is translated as CASRPTGGRLSNQPQHF.

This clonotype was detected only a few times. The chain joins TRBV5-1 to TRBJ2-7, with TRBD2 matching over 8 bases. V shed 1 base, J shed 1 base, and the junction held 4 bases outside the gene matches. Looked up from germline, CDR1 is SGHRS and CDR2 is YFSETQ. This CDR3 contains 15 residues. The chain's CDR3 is CASSLSGGASYEQYF. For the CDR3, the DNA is TGCGCCAGCAGCTTGAGCGGGGGAGCTTCCTACGAGCAGTACTTC.

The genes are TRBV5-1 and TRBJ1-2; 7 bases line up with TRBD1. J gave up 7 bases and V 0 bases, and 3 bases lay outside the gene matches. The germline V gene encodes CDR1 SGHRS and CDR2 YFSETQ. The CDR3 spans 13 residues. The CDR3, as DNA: TGCGCCAGCAGCTTGGAAGGGGGCACTGGCTACACCTTC. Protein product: CASSLEGGTGYTF.

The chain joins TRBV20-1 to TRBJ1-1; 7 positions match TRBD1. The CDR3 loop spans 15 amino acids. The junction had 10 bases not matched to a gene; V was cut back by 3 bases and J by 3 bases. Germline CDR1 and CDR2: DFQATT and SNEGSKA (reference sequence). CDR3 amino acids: CSASPTGTVYTEAFF. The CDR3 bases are TGCAGTGCTAGTCCAACCGGGACAGTCTACACTGAAGCTTTCTTT.

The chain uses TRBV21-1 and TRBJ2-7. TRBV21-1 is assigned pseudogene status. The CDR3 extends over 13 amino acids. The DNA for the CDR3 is TGTGCCAGCAGCGAAACAGCCTCCTACGAGCAGTACTTC. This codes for CASSETASYEQYF.

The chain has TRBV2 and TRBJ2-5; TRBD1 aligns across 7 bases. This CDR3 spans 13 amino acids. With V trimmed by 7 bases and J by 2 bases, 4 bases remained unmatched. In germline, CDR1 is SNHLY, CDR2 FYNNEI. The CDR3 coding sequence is TGTGCCAGCACTTCGGACAGGCAAGAGACCCAGTACTTC. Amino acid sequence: CASTSDRQETQYF.